A single sample is the source of the 15 T cell receptor beta chains below, sequenced in a study of breast tumors, draining lymph nodes, adjacent tissues. Via MiXCR, TCRdb re-called the multiplex PCR reads, giving one row per CDR3 protein. There are some 100,000 distinct CDR3 sequences in the sample; around 20% occur only once, and over 1% lies in the top ten. Samples came from axillary lymph nodes draining the breast cancer. Sequencing input: axillary lymph node tissue. The receptor source for this set is a female donor with breast cancer. Some clones in this sample may be carry-over from other donors' samples.

At least ten counts were recorded for this clonotype. The genes are TRBV11-2 and TRBJ1-2; tentative D call: TRBD1 (5 bases). The germline CDR1 and CDR2 sequences are SGHAT and FQNNGV. The CDR3 runs to 12 residues. Deletions cut 5 bases from V and 6 bases from J, with 10 bases between. Here the CDR3 DNA reads TGTGCCAGCAGCCCGGGGACGGATGGCTACACCTTC. Amino acid sequence: CASSPGTDGYTF.

This clonotype was recorded many times. The chain joins TRBV19 to TRBJ2-1, with 7 nucleotides matching TRBD2. Germline CDR1 is LNHDA and CDR2 is SQIVND (reference sequence). V shed 5 bases and J 7 bases; nucleotides not matched to a gene: 11. The CDR3 is made up of 15 amino acids. The CDR3 DNA sequence: TGTGCCAGTAGTCCAATTTCGGGAGGTTTTAATGAGCAGTTCTTC. It specifies CASSPISGGFNEQFF.

This clonotype was seen repeatedly, ten times or more. The J gene is TRBJ2-7, the V gene TRBV11-2, with D perhaps assigned TRBD1 or TRBD2 (5 bases each). The CDR3 length is 15 residues. In germline, CDR1 is SGHAT, CDR2 FQNNGV. V was cut by 5 bases and J by 2 bases, with 16 bases left in between. CDR3 DNA: TGTGCCAGCAGCACCGACAGCGGTCTCACCTACGAGCAGTACTTC. Amino acids: CASSTDSGLTYEQYF.

This clonotype was seen many times. The genes are TRBV20-1 and TRBJ1-4, with TRBD1 identical over 11 bases. Germline CDR1 is DFQATT and CDR2 is SNEGSKA (reference sequence). This CDR3 has 15 amino acids. With 3 bases clipped from V and 7 bases from J, the junction kept 7 bases outside the gene matches. The CDR3 DNA reads as TGCAGTGCTAGCGACCGGACAGGGGGCGGTGAAAAACTGTTTTTT. Translating it yields CSASDRTGGGEKLFF.

This clonotype came up a few times. V and J are TRBV6-5 and TRBJ2-1, with 8 nucleotides matching TRBD1. This CDR3 region has 15 residues. CDR1 is MNHEY and CDR2 is SVGAGI in the germline V gene. Unmatched junction bases numbered 7, after V lost 6 bases and J lost 3 bases. DNA for the CDR3: TGTGCCAGCAGAGCAAAGGGACAGGACTACAATGAGCAGTTCTTC. Encoded protein: CASRAKGQDYNEQFF.

This clonotype was detected ten times or more. V usage is TRBV5-1 and J usage is TRBJ2-1; 14 nucleotides agree with TRBD2. V trimming: 4 bases; J trimming: 9 bases; junction bases outside the gene matches: 9. CDR1 SGHRS and CDR2 YFSETQ come from the germline V gene. The CDR3 totals 16 residues. The CDR3 loop reads CASSARLAGGLGEQFF. In nucleotides, the CDR3 is TGCGCCAGCAGCGCCCGACTAGCGGGAGGGCTAGGTGAGCAGTTCTTC.

The chain is built from TRBV18 and TRBJ1-2, with a weak D call TRBD1 (6 bases). V was trimmed by 3 bases and J by 5 bases, leaving 19 bases between them. This CDR3 is 16 amino acids long. Germline V gives CDR1 KGHSH, CDR2 LQKENI. The CDR3, as DNA: TGTGCCAGCTCACCTATGCGGGACATGGGACCTTATGGCTACACCTTC. It codes for CASSPMRDMGPYGYTF.

This clonotype was recorded at least ten times. The chain has TRBV6-5 and TRBJ2-1; 9 bases map to TRBD2. Germline V CDR1 and CDR2: MNHEY, SVGAGI. The CDR3 runs 16 residues. V was pared by 0 bases and J by 3 bases, with 3 bases of the junction left unmatched. DNA of the CDR3: TGTGCCAGCAGTTACTCGGCTAGCGGGATCTACAATGAGCAGTTCTTC. As protein: CASSYSASGIYNEQFF.

This clonotype was seen at least ten times. J is TRBJ2-2 and V is TRBV5-1; D may be TRBD1 or TRBD2 (5 bases each). Germline assignment: CDR1 SGHRS and CDR2 YFSETQ. This CDR3 is 17 amino acids long. Trimming pared 4 bases from V and 4 bases from J, leaving 20 bases between. CDR3 in DNA: TGCGCCAGCAGCCCAGGGAGCACACTTGTCTCCACCGGGGAGCTGTTTTTT. Protein: CASSPGSTLVSTGELFF.

Worth noting for this clonotype: Possible read error: a much larger clone is one base away. The chain joins TRBV6-5 to TRBJ1-5, with unresolved D. CDR3 length: 14 amino acids. Germline V CDR1 and CDR2: MNHEY, SVGAGI. The CDR3 sequence is CASRGMTPNQPRHF. For the CDR3, the DNA is TGTGCCAGCAGGGGCATGACCCCCAATCAGCCCCGGCATTTT.

The chain combines TRBV7-2 with TRBJ1-1; 7 bases are a match to TRBD1. CDR3 length: 14 amino acids. Losses at the gene ends were 5 bases for V and 5 bases for J; bases not matched to a gene: 8. The V gene's germline CDR1 is SGHTA and CDR2 FQGNSA. CDR3 DNA sequence: TGTGCCAGCAGCCTCCAGACAGGGAGTACTGAAGCTTTCTTT. This sequence encodes CASSLQTGSTEAFF.

There are many counts of this clonotype. The V and J genes are TRBV6-2 or TRBV6-3 and TRBJ2-5; no clear D. The V gene lost 5 bases and the J gene lost 5 bases, with 6 bases spanning the gap. Germline V CDR1 and CDR2: MNHEY, SVGEGT. This CDR3 spans 11 amino acids. CDR3 nucleotides: TGTGCCAGCAGTGTTAGTGAGACCCAGTACTTC. Its protein is CASSVSETQYF.

As for this clonotype: A much larger clone lies one base from this, so it may be a read error. This chain links TRBV3-1 with TRBJ2-7; 9 nucleotides line up with TRBD1. The CDR3 totals 15 residues. CDR1 and CDR2 from the germline V gene are LGHDT and YNNKEL (reference sequence). After removal of 4 bases from V and 6 bases from J, the junction contained 10 bases not matched to a gene. The CDR3 DNA reads as TGTGCCAGCAGCCCTACCCGACAGGGGGGGAGCGAGCAGTACTTC. Translated, it gives CASSPTRQGGSEQYF.

On this clonotype: A read error is likely, as this CDR3 ends without the conserved phenylalanine or tryptophan. The limits of the CDR3 on the DNA are not certain, so only TCRdb's listed CDR3 is given. The chain employs TRBV6-1 and TRBJ2-2; no DNA check was done on the table's D call, TRBD1. The CDR3 is 13 residues long, counting both termini. CDR1 is MNHNS, CDR2 SASEGT, per germline. The CDR3 reads CATRAGFTGELFL.

This clonotype came up many times. The J gene is TRBJ1-6, the V gene TRBV4-1; 10 bases match TRBD1. The length of the CDR3 is 18 residues. The trim removed 3 bases at V and 7 bases at J, leaving 12 bases unmatched. Germline V gene data show CDR1 as MGHRA and CDR2 as YSYEKL. The CDR3 DNA sequence: TGCGCCAGCAGCCAGGAATATCGGACAGGGGGTCGCAATTCACCCCTCCACTTT. Protein sequence: CASSQEYRTGGRNSPLHF.